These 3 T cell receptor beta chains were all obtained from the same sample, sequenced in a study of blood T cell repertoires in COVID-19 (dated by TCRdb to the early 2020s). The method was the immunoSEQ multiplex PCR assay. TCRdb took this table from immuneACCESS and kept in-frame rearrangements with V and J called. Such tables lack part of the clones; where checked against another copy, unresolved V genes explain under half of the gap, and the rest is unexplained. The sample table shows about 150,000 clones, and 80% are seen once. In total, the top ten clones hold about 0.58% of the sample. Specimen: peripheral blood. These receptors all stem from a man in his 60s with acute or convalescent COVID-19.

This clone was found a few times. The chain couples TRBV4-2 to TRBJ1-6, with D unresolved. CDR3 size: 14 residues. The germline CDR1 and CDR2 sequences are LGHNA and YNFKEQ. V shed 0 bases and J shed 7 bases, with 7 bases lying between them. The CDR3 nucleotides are TGTGCCAGCAGCCAAGAGGAGGGCAATTCACCCCTCCACTTT. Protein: CASSQEEGNSPLHF.

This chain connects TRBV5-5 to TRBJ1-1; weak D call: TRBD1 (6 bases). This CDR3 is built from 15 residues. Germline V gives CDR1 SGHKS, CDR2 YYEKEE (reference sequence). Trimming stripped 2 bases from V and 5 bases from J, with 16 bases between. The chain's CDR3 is CASSFQQGLRTEAFF. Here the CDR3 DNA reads TGTGCCAGCAGCTTTCAGCAGGGGCTGAGGACTGAAGCTTTCTTT. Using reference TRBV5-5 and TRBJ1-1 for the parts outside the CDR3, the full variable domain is DAGVTQSPTHLIKTRGQQVTLRCSPISGHKSVSWYQQVLGQGPQFIFQYYEKEERGRGNFPDRFSARQFPNYSSELNVNALLLGDSALYLCASSFQQGLRTEAFFGQGTRLTVV.

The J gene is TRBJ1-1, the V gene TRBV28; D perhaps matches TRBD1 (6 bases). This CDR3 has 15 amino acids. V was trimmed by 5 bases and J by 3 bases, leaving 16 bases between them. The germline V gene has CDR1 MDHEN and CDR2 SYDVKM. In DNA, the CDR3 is TGTGCCAGCAGTACGCTACAGGGCTCGGACACTGAAGCTTTCTTT. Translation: CASSTLQGSDTEAFF.